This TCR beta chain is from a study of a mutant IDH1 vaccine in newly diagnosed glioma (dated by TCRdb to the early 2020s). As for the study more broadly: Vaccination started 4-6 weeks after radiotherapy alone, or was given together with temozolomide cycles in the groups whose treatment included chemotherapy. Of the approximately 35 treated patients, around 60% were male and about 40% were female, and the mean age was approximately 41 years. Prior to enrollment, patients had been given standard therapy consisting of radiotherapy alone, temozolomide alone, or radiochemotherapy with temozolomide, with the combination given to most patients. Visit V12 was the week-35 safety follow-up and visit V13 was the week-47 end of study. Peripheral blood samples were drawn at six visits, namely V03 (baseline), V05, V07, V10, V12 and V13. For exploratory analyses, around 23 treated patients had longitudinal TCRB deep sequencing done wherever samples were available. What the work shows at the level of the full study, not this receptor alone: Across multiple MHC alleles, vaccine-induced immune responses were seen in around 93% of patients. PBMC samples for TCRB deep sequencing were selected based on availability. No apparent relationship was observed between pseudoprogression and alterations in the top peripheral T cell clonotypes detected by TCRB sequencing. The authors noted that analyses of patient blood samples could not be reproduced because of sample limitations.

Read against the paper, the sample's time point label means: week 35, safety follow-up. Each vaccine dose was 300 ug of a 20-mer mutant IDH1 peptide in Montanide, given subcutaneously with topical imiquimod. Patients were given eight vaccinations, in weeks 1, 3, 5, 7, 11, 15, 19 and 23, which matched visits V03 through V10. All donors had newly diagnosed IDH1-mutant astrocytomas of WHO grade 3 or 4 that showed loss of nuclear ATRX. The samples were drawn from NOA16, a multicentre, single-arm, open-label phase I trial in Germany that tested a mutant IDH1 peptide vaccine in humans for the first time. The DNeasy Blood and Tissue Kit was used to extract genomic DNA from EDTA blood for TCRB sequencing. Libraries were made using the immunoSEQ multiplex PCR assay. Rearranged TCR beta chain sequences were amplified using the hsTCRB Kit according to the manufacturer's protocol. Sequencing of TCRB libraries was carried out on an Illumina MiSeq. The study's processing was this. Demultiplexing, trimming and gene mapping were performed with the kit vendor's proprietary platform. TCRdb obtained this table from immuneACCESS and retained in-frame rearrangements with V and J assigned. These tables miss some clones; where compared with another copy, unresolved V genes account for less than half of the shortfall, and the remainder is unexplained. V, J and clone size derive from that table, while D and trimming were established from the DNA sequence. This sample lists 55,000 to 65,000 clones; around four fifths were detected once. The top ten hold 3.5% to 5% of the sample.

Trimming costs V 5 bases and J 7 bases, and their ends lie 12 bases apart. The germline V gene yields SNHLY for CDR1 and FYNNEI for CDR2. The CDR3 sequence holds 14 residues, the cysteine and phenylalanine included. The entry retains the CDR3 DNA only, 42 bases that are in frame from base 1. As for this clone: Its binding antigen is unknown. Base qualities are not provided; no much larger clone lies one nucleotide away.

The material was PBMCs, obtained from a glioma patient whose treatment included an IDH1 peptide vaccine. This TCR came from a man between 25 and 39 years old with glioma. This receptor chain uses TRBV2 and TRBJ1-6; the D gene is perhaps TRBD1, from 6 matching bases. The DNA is TGTGCCAGCAGTAAACAAACAGGGAATTCACCCCTCCACTTT. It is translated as CASSKQTGNSPLHF.